This T cell receptor (beta chain) was recorded in a study of T cell responses to AZD1222 COVID-19 vaccine. General study results and limits: Spike-specific TCR breadth rose after two AZD1222 doses, and depth rose as well. Possibly, clonal diversity was underestimated; donors were largely white British and included more females.

Assay used: immunoSEQ multiplex PCR; TCRdb lists only in-frame clones, some missing. The sample comprises roughly 130,000 clones, roughly 89% of which are singletons, and 0.85% to 1.3% rests with the top ten. Investigators merged groups given second doses at roughly 4 or roughly 12 weeks. This clone was counted once. Its matching antigen is unknown. The CDR3 has 14 residues. The V end was cut by 2 bases, the J end by 2 bases, with 8 bases between. Per the germline V gene, CDR1 is MNHEY and CDR2 is SMNVEV (reference sequence). V usage is TRBV27 and J usage is TRBJ2-3, with a weak D call TRBD1 (6 bases). The receptor comes from an adult who received the AZD1222 COVID-19 vaccine. Material: peripheral blood, obtained 28 days after the second AZD1222 dose. The DNA for the CDR3 is TGTGCCAGCAGTTTACGGACAGTCACAGATACGCAGTATTTT. Translated, it gives CASSLRTVTDTQYF.